This T cell receptor (beta chain) comes out of a study of blood T cell repertoires in COVID-19. The CDR3 consists of 19 residues. Germline values: CDR1 MRHNA, CDR2 SNTAGT. Trimming at V came to 5 bases and at J to 0 bases, leaving 15 bases not matched to a gene. Per the study methods: Scientists estimated how many nucleated cells there were by amplifying reference gene primers. Some clones are missing from TCRdb's copy, which holds only in-frame ones; the method was immunoSEQ multiplex PCR. V, J and clone size derive from that table, while D and trimming were established from the DNA sequence. The data show fewer than 300,000 clones, 86% seen once.

The TCR sequence derives from a man aged 40-49 years who had recovered from COVID-19. This sequence joins TRBV6-4 and TRBJ2-1, with TRBD2 matching 8 bases. Sequenced input: peripheral blood. This CDR3 is CASSPTGTRGPRSYNEQFF. CDR3 coding DNA: TGTGCCAGCAGTCCAACCGGGACTAGGGGCCCCCGCTCCTACAATGAGCAGTTCTTC.